This TCR beta chain came from a study of T cells after yellow fever vaccination. Points from the study as a whole: It was a small share of clonotypes that appeared in both CD4 and CD8 compartments. Peak timing came faster in the weaker secondary response, day 5 versus 15. Most clones from primary vaccination were detected again post-booster (roughly 96% CD4, 88% CD8).

UMIs and a universal primer site were added when TCR cDNA was made by 5'RACE template switching. In TCRdb, the 5' RACE reads were re-called with MiXCR into one record per CDR3 protein. The table has about 220,000 distinct CDR3 sequences, approximately 3% seen once. Ten or more counts support this clonotype. Its target is not known. This receptor was obtained from a man between 18 and 29 years old who received the YFV17D yellow fever vaccine. Specimen: CD4+ T cells sorted from PBMCs, collected 10 days after the yellow fever booster vaccination.

CDR3 amino acids: CASSLGGTGSTDTQYF. The CDR3 DNA reads as TGTGCCAGCAGCTTAGGGGGGACGGGGAGCACAGATACGCAGTATTTT. The chain recombines TRBV7-2 with TRBJ2-3; D is tentatively TRBD1 or TRBD2 (5 bases each). V lost 1 base, J lost 0 bases, and 11 bases lay in between. The CDR3 sequence is 16 residues long. Germline CDR1 reads SGHTA; CDR2 reads FQGNSA.